The present T cell receptor beta chain was sequenced within a study of CD8 T cells in Susac syndrome. General observations from the study: As the study acknowledged, the number of individuals who were part of its TCR sequencing and HLA analysis was relatively small.

The RNA, about 0.45 to 1 ug, was put through reverse transcription using random hexamers. An immunoSEQ multiplex PCR generated amplified TCR beta CDR3 products spanning 54 Vbeta and 13 Jbeta. MiXCR, run by TCRdb on the immunoSEQ multiplex PCR reads, gives a single entry per CDR3 protein. The repertoire includes approximately 300,000 distinct CDR3 sequences, approximately 85% of them detected once, and about 0.22% sits in the top ten. The multiple sclerosis controls were treatment-naive patients, and their relapsing-remitting disease was stable or active. TEMRA cells were enriched by FACS, and CD4+ and CD8+ T cells were negatively isolated. About this clonotype itself: The antigen remains unidentified.

The receptor comes from a human donor with multiple sclerosis. Sequencing used CD8+ T cells from PBMCs.

The CDR3 protein is CAWSVGTGPLYEQYF. CDR3 DNA: TGTGCCTGGAGTGTAGGGACAGGGCCCCTCTACGAGCAGTACTTC. The rearrangement uses TRBV30 and TRBJ2-7, with 9 bases fitting TRBD1. This CDR3 contains 15 residues. The germline V gene encodes CDR1 GTSNPN and CDR2 SVGIG (reference sequence). V was clipped by 0 bases and J by 3 bases; unmatched bases: 6.